What follows are 18 T cell receptor beta chains derived from one specimen sequenced in a study of Graves' ophthalmopathy and Graves' hyperthyroidism (dated by TCRdb to between 2017 and 2018). Instrument on record: Illumina HiSeq 2000. TCR beta CDR3 regions were amplified from RNA transcripts for repertoire sequencing. The first round was an RT-PCR using HTBI primers with the Qiagen OneStep RT-PCR kit, and this first round was followed by a second-round multiplex PCR, then size selection and purification. TCRdb handled the public reads itself, with Q25 trimming in fastp and clone calling in MiXCR, and kept productive beta chains. CDR3 protein sequences are deduplicated, and each keeps its most common genes and DNA. For this sample there are about 1.1 million distinct CDR3 sequences; about two fifths appear just once. Of the sample, around 10% falls within the top ten clones. Sequencing used peripheral blood or thyroid tissue (not recorded which). The source is an adult man with Graves' hyperthyroidism.

The chain is built from TRBV12-3 or TRBV12-4 and TRBJ1-1; D call uncertain. The CDR3 extends over 14 amino acids. Trimming removed 6 bases at V and 0 bases at J, with 11 bases between. In DNA, the CDR3 is TGTGCCAGCAGGAACAGAAACATGAACACTGAAGCTTTCTTT. The encoded protein is CASRNRNMNTEAFF.

The CDR3 DNA sequence: TGCAGTGCTAGAGGTTTCGGGACTAGCGGGAGAACCGGGGAGCTGTTTTTT. It encodes CSARGFGTSGRTGELFF. This chain joins TRBV20-1 and TRBJ2-2; 14 bases are shared with TRBD2. The CDR3 has 17 amino acids. In germline, CDR1 is DFQATT, CDR2 SNEGSKA (reference sequence). The J segment lost 5 bases and the V segment lost 1 base, leaving 6 bases of the junction unmatched.

Here the CDR3 DNA reads TGTGCCAGCAGTCTCACGGCCCAAAGGGCTTTCTTT. Translating gives CASSLTAQRAFF. This chain uses TRBV12-3 or TRBV12-4 with TRBJ1-1; D is undetermined. V lost 5 bases and J 11 bases, leaving 15 bases between the germline ends. This CDR3 has 12 amino acids.

The chain joins TRBV20-1 to TRBJ1-1; TRBD1 matches 10 bases. Germline V lookup: CDR1 DFQATT, CDR2 SNEGSKA (reference sequence). After removal of 3 bases from V and 5 bases from J, the junction contained 15 bases not matched to a gene. The CDR3 runs 17 residues. The CDR3 bases are TGCAGTGCTAGTAACACTCGGGACAGGGGTCGATGGACTGAAGCTTTCTTT. Encoded protein: CSASNTRDRGRWTEAFF.

This clonotype was recorded many times. This chain connects TRBV15 to TRBJ1-3; TRBD1 might be the D (5 bases). V was shortened by 0 bases and J by 1 base, with 7 bases between the two germline ends. This CDR3 comprises 15 residues. Germline lookup yields CDR1 LNHNV and CDR2 YYDKDF (reference sequence). The chain's CDR3 is CATSRDRASGNTIYF. The CDR3 DNA reads as TGTGCCACCAGCAGAGACAGGGCGTCTGGAAACACCATATATTTT.

This sequence joins TRBV10-3 and TRBJ1-2; D uncertain. Trimming removed 5 bases at V and 2 bases at J, with 18 bases between. This CDR3 spans 16 amino acids. Germline V gives CDR1 ENHRY, CDR2 SYGVKD. CDR3 residues: CAISYSFAGSNYGYTF. The CDR3, as DNA: TGTGCCATCAGTTACTCATTCGCGGGGAGCAACTATGGCTACACCTTC.

This chain links TRBV20-1 with TRBJ2-7; unclear D gene. Germline V gene data show CDR1 as DFQATT and CDR2 as SNEGSKA (reference sequence). The ends were cut back, 3 bases at V and 9 bases at J, with 3 bases in the middle. There are 8 residues in the CDR3. The CDR3 DNA sequence: TGCAGTGCTAGGAGGCAGTACTTC. As protein: CSARRQYF.

The genes are TRBV7-3 and TRBJ2-5, with D perhaps matching TRBD1 or TRBD2 (5 bases each). The J call may be mistaken, given a closer DNA end match to TRBJ2-7. Germline CDR1 and CDR2: SGHTA and FQGTGA. The CDR3 loop spans 14 amino acids. CDR3 loop: CASSISPGPREQYF. CDR3 DNA: TGTGCCAGCAGCATATCCCCGGGGCCCCGCGAGCAGTACTTC.

This clonotype has a single count. The V gene is TRBV11-2, the J gene TRBJ1-1; the D gene is possibly TRBD1 (6 bases). V was trimmed by 5 bases and J by 1 base, leaving 17 bases between them. This CDR3 is built from 16 residues. Germline V gives CDR1 SGHAT, CDR2 FQNNGV. CDR3 loop: CASSNYLGGSNTEAFF. The CDR3 DNA is TGTGCCAGCAGCAACTACCTTGGGGGCTCGAACACTGAAGCTTTCTTT.

The genes are TRBV18 and TRBJ1-1; D might be TRBD1 (5 bases). The germline gives CDR1 KGHSH, CDR2 LQKENI. The CDR3 extends over 13 amino acids. V lost 2 bases, J lost 10 bases, and 14 bases lay in between. DNA of the CDR3: TGTGCCAGCTCACCAGGGACCGCACTAGGAGCTTTCTTT. Protein: CASSPGTALGAFF.

This clonotype has just a few counts. The rearrangement joins TRBV25-1 to TRBJ1-2, with D perhaps matching TRBD1 (5 bases). V dropped 2 bases and J dropped 4 bases, with 8 bases sitting between them. The germline gives CDR1 MGHDK, CDR2 SYGVNS. This CDR3 spans 13 amino acids. CDR3 coding DNA: TGTGCCAGCAGTGAACGGGGGAGCTATGGCTACACCTTC. This codes for CASSERGSYGYTF.

V is TRBV5-8 and J is TRBJ2-7, with D perhaps TRBD1 or TRBD2 (6 bases each). There are 14 residues in the CDR3. V was cut by 2 bases and J by 5 bases, with 14 bases left in between. CDR1 and CDR2 from the germline V gene are SGHTS and YDEGEE. Here the CDR3 reads CASSFRGGSHEQYF. The CDR3, as DNA: TGTGCCAGCAGCTTCAGGGGAGGTTCTCACGAGCAGTACTTC.

This chain joins TRBV20-1 and TRBJ2-7; a weak D match, TRBD2 (5 bases). V was trimmed by 0 bases and J by 4 bases, leaving 13 bases between them. Germline V lookup: CDR1 DFQATT, CDR2 SNEGSKA (reference sequence). The CDR3 loop spans 14 amino acids. CDR3 sequence reads: CSARDFREGYEQYF. The CDR3 DNA sequence: TGCAGTGCTAGAGATTTCCGCGAGGGATACGAGCAGTACTTC.

This clonotype came up a few times. V gene TRBV27 combines with J gene TRBJ2-5, with TRBD1 matching 11 bases. The CDR3 contains 15 residues. Germline V gives CDR1 MNHEY, CDR2 SMNVEV (reference sequence). Losses at the gene ends were 4 bases for V and 5 bases for J; bases not matched to a gene: 6. DNA of the CDR3: TGTGCCAGCAGTTCACCGGGACAGGGGGATGAGACCCAGTACTTC. This sequence encodes CASSSPGQGDETQYF.

This clonotype occurred many times. The chain recombines TRBV5-1 with TRBJ1-3; possible D gene TRBD1, 5 bases. Germline CDR1 is SGHRS and CDR2 is YFSETQ. CDR3 length: 14 residues. The germline V and J ends were trimmed by 4 bases and 0 bases, with 8 bases remaining between them. The CDR3 spells CASSRGSSGNTIYF. DNA for the CDR3: TGCGCCAGCAGCAGGGGCAGCTCTGGAAACACCATATATTTT. Full variable domain (missing parts from reference TRBV5-1 and TRBJ1-3): KAGVTQTPRYLIKTRGQQVTLSCSPISGHRSVSWYQQTPGQGLQFLFEYFSETQRNKGNFPGRFSGRQFSNSRSEMNVSTLELGDSALYLCASSRGSSGNTIYFGEGSWLTVV.

The chain joins TRBV4-2 to TRBJ1-1; 7 bases line up with TRBD1. CDR1 is LGHNA and CDR2 is YNFKEQ in the germline V gene. With V trimmed by 0 bases and J by 0 bases, 13 bases remained unmatched. This CDR3 has 19 residues. The chain's CDR3 is CASSQDSGTVKIMNTEAFF. The CDR3 DNA follows: TGTGCCAGCAGCCAAGATTCGGGGACAGTCAAAATTATGAACACTGAAGCTTTCTTT.

J is TRBJ1-5 and V is TRBV5-5; D not resolved. V shed 4 bases and J shed 9 bases, with 14 bases lying between them. Germline CDR1 is SGHKS and CDR2 is YYEKEE (reference sequence). The CDR3 covers 13 residues. This CDR3 is CASSRSLLRPQHF. As DNA, the CDR3 is TGTGCCAGCAGCCGATCCTTACTGCGGCCCCAGCATTTT.

This clonotype was seen many times. The gene calls are TRBV19 and TRBJ1-6; D is uncertain. The length of the CDR3 is 17 residues. V was cut by 3 bases and J by 10 bases, with 22 bases left in between. The germline V gene has CDR1 LNHDA and CDR2 SQIVND (reference sequence). Here the CDR3 DNA reads TGTGCCAGTAGTATGGCCCGGGTACGGTCCTTTGCGTCACCCCTCCACTTT. It yields the protein CASSMARVRSFASPLHF.